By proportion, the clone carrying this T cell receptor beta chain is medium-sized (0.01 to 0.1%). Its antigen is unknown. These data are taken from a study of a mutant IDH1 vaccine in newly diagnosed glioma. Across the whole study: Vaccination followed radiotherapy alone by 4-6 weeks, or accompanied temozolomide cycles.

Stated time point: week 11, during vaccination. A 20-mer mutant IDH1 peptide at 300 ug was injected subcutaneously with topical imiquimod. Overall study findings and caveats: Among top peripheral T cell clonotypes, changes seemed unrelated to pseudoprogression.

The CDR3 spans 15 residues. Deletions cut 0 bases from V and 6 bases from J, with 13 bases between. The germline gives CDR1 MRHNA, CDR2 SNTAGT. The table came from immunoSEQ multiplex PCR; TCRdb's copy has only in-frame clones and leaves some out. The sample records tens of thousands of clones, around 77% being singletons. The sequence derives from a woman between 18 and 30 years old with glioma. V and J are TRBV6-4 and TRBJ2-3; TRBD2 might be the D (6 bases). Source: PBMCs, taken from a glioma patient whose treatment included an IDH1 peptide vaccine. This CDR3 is CASSDSTGEGDTQYF. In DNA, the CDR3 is TGTGCCAGCAGTGACTCGACGGGAGAAGGCGATACGCAGTATTTT.